Presented here are 14 T cell receptor beta chains from one specimen sequenced in a study of T cells in Graves' hyperthyroidism and ophthalmopathy. Amplified TCR beta CDR3 regions came from RNA transcripts. An initial round of RT-PCR targeting the TCR CDR3 relied on the HTBI primer set. TCRdb called the multiplex PCR reads again in MiXCR, with one record for every CDR3 protein. The sample lists around 600,000 distinct CDR3 sequences, 16% occurring once. Sequenced sample: blood. These receptors all stem from a woman aged 35 to 49 with Graves' ophthalmopathy.

The chain employs TRBV30 and TRBJ2-5, with D uncertain. CDR3 length: 12 amino acids. Trimming took off 2 bases at V and 9 bases at J, with 13 bases between the two ends. CDR1 is GTSNPN and CDR2 is SVGIG in the germline V gene (reference sequence). The DNA for the CDR3 is TGTGCCTGGAGTTTTGTGGACCAGGCCCAGTACTTC. This codes for CAWSFVDQAQYF.

At least ten counts were recorded for this clonotype. J is TRBJ2-1 and V is TRBV3-1; maybe TRBD1 (5 bases). Germline values: CDR1 LGHDT, CDR2 YNNKEL (reference sequence). This CDR3 is built from 16 residues. Trimming took 0 bases from V and 4 from J, leaving 13 bases between them. The CDR3 is CASSQDRSPGYNEQFF. DNA of the CDR3: TGTGCCAGCAGCCAAGATCGATCGCCAGGGTACAATGAGCAGTTCTTC.

J is TRBJ2-7 and V is TRBV28, with a tentative D call TRBD1 (5 bases). The V gene lost 6 bases and the J gene lost 1 base, with 16 bases spanning the gap. The CDR3 consists of 15 residues. Per germline, CDR1 MDHEN and CDR2 SYDVKM. The CDR3 nucleotides are TGTGCCAGCAGCCCCTCCCCCCAGGGATCCTACGAGCAGTACTTC. The encoded protein is CASSPSPQGSYEQYF.

V gene TRBV6-1 combines with J gene TRBJ1-2, with 11 bases matching TRBD1. CDR3 length: 13 residues. Germline V gene lookup returns CDR1 MNHNS and CDR2 SASEGT. Trimming cost V 7 bases and J 4 bases; bases outside gene matches: 2. The CDR3 DNA reads TGTGCCAGCAAGGGACAGGGGGTCTATGGCTACACCTTC. Its protein product is CASKGQGVYGYTF.

The chain links TRBV24-1 to TRBJ2-2; unclear D gene. Germline loops: CDR1 KGHDR, CDR2 SFDVKD. The CDR3 covers 13 residues. V was clipped by 6 bases and J by 6 bases, with 10 bases between them. The CDR3 DNA reads as TGTGCCACCAGTTCCCAGAGCCCCGGGGAGCTGTTTTTT. It is translated as CATSSQSPGELFF.

This clonotype has a handful of counts. The chain couples TRBV10-2 to TRBJ2-7; 10 nucleotides agree with TRBD2. Trimming removed 9 bases from V and 6 bases from J; junction bases left unmatched: 8. Germline CDR1 and CDR2: WSHSY and SAAADI. The length of the CDR3 is 13 residues. The CDR3 reads CASGASGSPEQYF. The DNA for the CDR3 is TGCGCCAGTGGGGCTAGCGGGAGCCCCGAGCAGTACTTC.

This clonotype was found many times. The CDR3 DNA sequence: TGTGCCAGCAGTTTGCCCTTTCGACCAGGGGAGGCCCAGTACTTC. Protein product: CASSLPFRPGEAQYF. The chain links TRBV28 to TRBJ2-5; D is perhaps TRBD1 or TRBD2 (6 bases each). The germline V gene has CDR1 MDHEN and CDR2 SYDVKM. The CDR3 spans 15 residues. V was shortened by 3 bases and J by 9 bases, with 20 bases between the two germline ends.

This clonotype occurred a few times. The chain recombines TRBV5-6 with TRBJ1-4, with 11 bases lining up with TRBD1. CDR3 length: 16 amino acids. V shed 2 bases and J 8 bases; nucleotides not matched to a gene: 8. CDR1 is SGHDT and CDR2 is YYEEEE in the germline V gene. CDR3: CASSLYGGTGGEKLFF. The CDR3 DNA reads as TGTGCCAGCAGCTTATACGGCGGGACAGGGGGAGAAAAACTGTTTTTT.

This clonotype appeared many times. This sequence joins TRBV12-3 or TRBV12-4 and TRBJ2-1, with TRBD2 matching 13 bases. Trimming at V came to 1 base and at J to 6 bases, leaving 12 bases not matched to a gene. The CDR3 has 19 amino acids. CDR3 residues: CASSLVRGGTSGDRNEQFF. CDR3 nucleotide sequence: TGTGCCAGCAGTTTAGTCCGAGGGGGGACTAGCGGGGATCGCAATGAGCAGTTCTTC.

This clonotype was seen repeatedly, ten times or more. J is TRBJ2-1 and V is TRBV11-2, with D possibly being TRBD1 (6 bases). Looked up from germline, CDR1 is SGHAT and CDR2 is FQNNGV. The CDR3 is 18 residues long. V was trimmed by 5 bases and J by 3 bases, leaving 23 bases between them. As DNA, the CDR3 is TGTGCCAGCAGCCCGGTAGTGGGCACGGGACAAGGCTACAATGAGCAGTTCTTC. Encoded protein: CASSPVVGTGQGYNEQFF.

This clonotype has a count of ten or more. The V call is TRBV6-2 or TRBV6-3, the J call TRBJ2-3; D gene uncertain. Trimming left V 7 bases short and J 2 bases short, with 22 bases between. The CDR3 runs to 17 residues. The V gene's germline CDR1 is MNHEY and CDR2 SVGEGT. CDR3 loop: CASTPLGSRAYTDTQYF. The CDR3 region has the DNA TGTGCCAGCACCCCCCTGGGTAGCCGAGCCTACACAGATACGCAGTATTTT.

This chain links TRBV4-2 with TRBJ2-7, with TRBD2 identical over 14 bases. V shed 3 bases and J 1 base; nucleotides not matched to a gene: 11. The length of the CDR3 is 19 residues. The germline CDR1 and CDR2 sequences are LGHNA and YNFKEQ. The CDR3 here is CASSQGTGLAGGSSYEQYF. The CDR3 DNA reads as TGTGCCAGCAGCCAGGGGACTGGACTAGCGGGAGGTTCATCCTACGAGCAGTACTTC.

The table lists this clonotype with many counts. The rearrangement links TRBV5-1 to TRBJ2-7, with TRBD2 matching over 13 bases. From germline, CDR1 is SGHRS and CDR2 YFSETQ. Trimming cost V 3 bases and J 3 bases; bases outside gene matches: 3. The CDR3 is made up of 15 amino acids. CDR3 nucleotides: TGCGCCAGCAGCTGGACTAGCGGGGGCCTCTACGAGCAGTACTTC. It specifies CASSWTSGGLYEQYF.

This clonotype was found a few times. The chain recombines TRBV10-2 with TRBJ1-2, with D possibly TRBD1 on 5 matching bases. Germline V lookup: CDR1 WSHSY, CDR2 SAAADI. CDR3 size: 12 residues. Trimming stripped 3 bases from V and 4 bases from J, with 6 bases between. This chain's CDR3 is CASSDGTYGYTF. The DNA of the CDR3 is TGCGCCAGCAGTGATGGGACCTATGGCTACACCTTC.